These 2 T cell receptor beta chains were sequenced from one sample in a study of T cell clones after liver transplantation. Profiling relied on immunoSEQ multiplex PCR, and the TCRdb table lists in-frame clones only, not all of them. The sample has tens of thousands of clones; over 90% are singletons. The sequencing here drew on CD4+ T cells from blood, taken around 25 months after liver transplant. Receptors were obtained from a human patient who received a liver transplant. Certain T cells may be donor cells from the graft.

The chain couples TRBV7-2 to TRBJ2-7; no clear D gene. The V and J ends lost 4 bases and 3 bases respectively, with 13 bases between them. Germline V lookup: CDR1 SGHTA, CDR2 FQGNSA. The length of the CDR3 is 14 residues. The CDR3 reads CASSWRPGNYEQYF. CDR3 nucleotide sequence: TGTGCCAGCAGCTGGCGTCCAGGAAACTACGAGCAGTACTTC.

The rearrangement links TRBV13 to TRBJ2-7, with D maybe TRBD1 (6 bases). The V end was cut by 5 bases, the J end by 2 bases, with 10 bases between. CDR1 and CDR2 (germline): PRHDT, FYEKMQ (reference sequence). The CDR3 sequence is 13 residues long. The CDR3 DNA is TGTGCCAGCAGCCGCGGACAGACCTACGAGCAGTACTTC. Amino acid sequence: CASSRGQTYEQYF.